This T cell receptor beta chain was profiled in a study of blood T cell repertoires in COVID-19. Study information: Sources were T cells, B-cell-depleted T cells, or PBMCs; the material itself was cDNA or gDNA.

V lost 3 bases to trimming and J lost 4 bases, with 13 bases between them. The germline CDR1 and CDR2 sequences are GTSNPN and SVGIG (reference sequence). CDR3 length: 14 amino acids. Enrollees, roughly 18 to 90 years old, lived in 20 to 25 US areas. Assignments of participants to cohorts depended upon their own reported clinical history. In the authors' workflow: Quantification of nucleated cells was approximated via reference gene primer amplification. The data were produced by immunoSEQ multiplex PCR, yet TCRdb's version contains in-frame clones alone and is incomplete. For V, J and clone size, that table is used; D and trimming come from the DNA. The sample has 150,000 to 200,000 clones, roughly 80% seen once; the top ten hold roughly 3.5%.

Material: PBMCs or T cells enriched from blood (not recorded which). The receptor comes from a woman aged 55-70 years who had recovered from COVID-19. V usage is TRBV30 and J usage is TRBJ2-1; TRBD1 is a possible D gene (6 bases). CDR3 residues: CAWSAQGPYNEQFF. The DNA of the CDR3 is TGTGCCTGGAGCGCTCAGGGGCCGTACAATGAGCAGTTCTTC.